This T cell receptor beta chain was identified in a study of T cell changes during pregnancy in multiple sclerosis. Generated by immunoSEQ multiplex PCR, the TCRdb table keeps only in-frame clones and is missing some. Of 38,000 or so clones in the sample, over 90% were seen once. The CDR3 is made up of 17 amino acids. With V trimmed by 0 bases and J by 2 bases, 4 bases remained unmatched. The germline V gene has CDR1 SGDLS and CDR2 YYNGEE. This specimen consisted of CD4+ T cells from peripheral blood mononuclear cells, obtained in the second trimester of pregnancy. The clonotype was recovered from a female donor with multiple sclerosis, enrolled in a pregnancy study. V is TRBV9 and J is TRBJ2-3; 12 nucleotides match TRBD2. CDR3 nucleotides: TGTGCCAGCAGCGTAGAGGCTAGCGGGGGGGACACAGATACGCAGTATTTT. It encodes CASSVEASGGDTDTQYF.